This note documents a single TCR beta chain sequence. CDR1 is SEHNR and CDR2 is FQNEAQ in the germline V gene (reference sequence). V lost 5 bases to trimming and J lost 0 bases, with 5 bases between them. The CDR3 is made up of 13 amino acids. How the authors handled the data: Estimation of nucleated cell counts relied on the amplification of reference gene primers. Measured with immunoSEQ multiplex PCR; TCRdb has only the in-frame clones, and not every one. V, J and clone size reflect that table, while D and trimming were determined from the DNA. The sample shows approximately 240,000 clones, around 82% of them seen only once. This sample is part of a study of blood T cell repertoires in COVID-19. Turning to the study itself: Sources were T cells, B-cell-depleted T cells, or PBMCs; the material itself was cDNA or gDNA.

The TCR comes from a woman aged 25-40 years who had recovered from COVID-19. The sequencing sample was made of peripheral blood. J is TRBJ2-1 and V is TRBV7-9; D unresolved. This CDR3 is CASSPSSYNEQFF. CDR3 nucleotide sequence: TGTGCCAGCAGCCCCTCCTCCTACAATGAGCAGTTCTTC.